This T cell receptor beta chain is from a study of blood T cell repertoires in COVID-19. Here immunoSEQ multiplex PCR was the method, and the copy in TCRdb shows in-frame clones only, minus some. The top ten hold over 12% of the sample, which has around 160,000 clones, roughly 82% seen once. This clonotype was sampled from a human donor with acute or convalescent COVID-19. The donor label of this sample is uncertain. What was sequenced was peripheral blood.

CDR3 residues: CASSREAAGGNTDTQYF. The CDR3 DNA reads as TGTGCCAGCAGCCGAGAGGCGGCGGGGGGGAACACAGATACGCAGTATTTT. The V and J genes are TRBV3-1 (or the pseudogene TRBV3-2) and TRBJ2-3; 9 positions match TRBD2. J lost 2 bases, V lost 4 bases, and 10 bases had no gene match. The CDR3 spans 17 residues. Germline CDR1 LGHDT, CDR2 YNNKEL (reference sequence).